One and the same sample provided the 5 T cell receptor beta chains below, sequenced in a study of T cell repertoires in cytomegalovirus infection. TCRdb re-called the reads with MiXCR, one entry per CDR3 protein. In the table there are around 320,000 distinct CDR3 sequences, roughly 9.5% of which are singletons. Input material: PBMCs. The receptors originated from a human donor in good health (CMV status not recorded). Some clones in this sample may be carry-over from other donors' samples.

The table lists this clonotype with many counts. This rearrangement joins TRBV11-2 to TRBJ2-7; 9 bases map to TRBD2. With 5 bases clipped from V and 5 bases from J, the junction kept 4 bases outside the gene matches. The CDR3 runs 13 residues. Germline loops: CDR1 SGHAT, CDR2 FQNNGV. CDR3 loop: CASSQAGGHEQYF. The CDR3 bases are TGTGCCAGCAGCCAAGCGGGAGGTCACGAGCAGTACTTC.

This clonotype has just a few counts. The CDR3 region is CAWSVQGRKPQHF. The CDR3 DNA reads as TGTGCCTGGAGTGTACAAGGGAGGAAGCCCCAGCATTTT. The genes are TRBV30 and TRBJ1-5; D call uncertain. The CDR3 is made up of 13 amino acids. The germline V gene has CDR1 GTSNPN and CDR2 SVGIG (reference sequence). The V end lost 0 bases, the J end lost 8 bases, and 11 bases lay between the germline ends.

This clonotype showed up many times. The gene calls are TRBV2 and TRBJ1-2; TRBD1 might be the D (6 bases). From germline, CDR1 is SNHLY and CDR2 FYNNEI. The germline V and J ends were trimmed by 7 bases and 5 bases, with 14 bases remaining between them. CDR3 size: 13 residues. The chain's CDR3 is CASMGTGLYGYTF. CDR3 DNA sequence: TGTGCCAGCATGGGAACAGGGCTTTATGGCTACACCTTC.

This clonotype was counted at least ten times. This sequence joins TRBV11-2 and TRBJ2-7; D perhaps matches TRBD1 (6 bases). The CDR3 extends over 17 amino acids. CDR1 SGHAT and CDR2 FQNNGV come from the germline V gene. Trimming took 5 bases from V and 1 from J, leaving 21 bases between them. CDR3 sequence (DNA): TGTGCCAGCAGCCCCAGGCCTGAGGGACACCATTCCTACGAGCAGTACTTC. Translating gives CASSPRPEGHHSYEQYF.

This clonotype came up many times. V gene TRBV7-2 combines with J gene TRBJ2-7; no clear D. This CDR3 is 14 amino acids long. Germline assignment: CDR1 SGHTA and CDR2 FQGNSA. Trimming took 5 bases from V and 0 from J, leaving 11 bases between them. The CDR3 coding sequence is TGTGCCAGCAGCAAGGATTTTCTCTCCTACGAGCAGTACTTC. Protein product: CASSKDFLSYEQYF.